The clone carrying this T cell receptor (beta chain) has more than one count but fewer than ten. The target antigen is unknown. Individually, cDNA molecules had unique molecular identifiers attached to them. Via MiXCR, TCRdb re-called the 5' RACE reads, giving one row per CDR3 protein. The repertoire holds about 110,000 distinct CDR3 sequences, over 9.5% seen once, with approximately 3.8% in the top ten. V gave up 7 bases and J gave up 0 bases, with 19 bases separating them. Germline V gene sequence: CDR1 SGHRS, CDR2 YFSETQ. The CDR3 is made up of 16 amino acids. This entry belongs to a study of early T cells in non-severe SARS-CoV-2 infection. Overall study results and limits: In VDJdb matching, anti-spike CD8 responses were favored while private and CD4 specificities went missing.

The clonotype comes from an adult who was a healthcare worker with PCR-confirmed SARS-CoV-2 infection or an uninfected control (not recorded which). The chain has TRBV5-1 and TRBJ1-2; D might be TRBD1 (5 bases). The specimen was whole blood, collected at baseline. CDR3 region: CASYRTAGTSNYGYTF. As DNA, the CDR3 is TGCGCCAGCTATCGTACCGCCGGGACGTCTAACTATGGCTACACCTTC.